The clone carrying this T cell receptor beta chain has only a few counts. V lost 4 bases, J lost 5 bases, and 11 bases stayed unmatched. This CDR3 region has 15 residues. Germline V CDR1 and CDR2: SGHDT, YYEEEE. Under the authors' procedure: Amplification from reference gene primers served as the basis for estimated nucleated cell counts. Only in-frame clones appear in the TCRdb table, and some are missing; sequencing was by immunoSEQ multiplex PCR. V, J and clone size are taken as reported in that table, and D and trimming were inferred from the DNA itself. Altogether approximately 230,000 clones are present, 83% being singletons, with the ten largest covering approximately 5.3%. This specimen comes from a study of blood T cell repertoires in COVID-19. Study details: Samples taken during acute and convalescent COVID-19 were collected in the United States, Italy and Spain. Sources were T cells, B-cell-depleted T cells, or PBMCs; the material itself was cDNA or gDNA.

The genes are TRBV5-6 and TRBJ1-1; TRBD1 agrees at 7 bases. This receptor was obtained from a man aged 80 or over with acute or convalescent COVID-19. The sequenced sample was peripheral blood. CDR3: CASSLGTVGATEAFF. CDR3 DNA: TGTGCCAGCAGCCTAGGGACAGTCGGGGCTACTGAAGCTTTCTTT.